This T cell receptor (beta chain) appears in the sequencing data of a study of identical twins. TCRdb independently ran MiXCR on the 5' RACE reads; one entry per CDR3 protein. The sample has about 520,000 distinct CDR3 sequences, under 25% seen once. Germline CDR1 and CDR2: SGHRS and YFSETQ. The CDR3 sequence is 16 residues long. Trimming took 4 bases from V and 4 from J; bases not matched to a gene: 12. This sample also belongs to another study, concerning T cells expressing NK-cell markers.

The sequencing sample was made of CD4+ T cells sorted from blood. The origin of this receptor is a woman between 18 and 30 years old in good health. The V gene is TRBV5-1, the J gene TRBJ2-3; TRBD2 matches at 7 bases. The CDR3 DNA follows: TGCGCCAGCAGCCCGATAAATGCGGGAGCGTCAGATACGCAGTATTTT. Translated: CASSPINAGASDTQYF.